One sample yielded the 5 T cell receptor beta chains listed below, sequenced in a study of shared clonotypes between healthy human individuals. Clones were read by immunoSEQ multiplex PCR, and TCRdb kept only the in-frame ones, dropping some. Of approximately 480,000 clones in the sample, roughly 85% are singletons; the top ten hold around 13%. Sequenced input: PBMCs. The receptors derive from a woman between 35 and 50 years old in good health. Some clones in this sample may be carry-over from other donors' samples.

The V and J genes are TRBV28 and TRBJ1-1, with a tentative D call TRBD1 (6 bases). Germline V CDR1 and CDR2: MDHEN, SYDVKM. This CDR3 has 17 amino acids. V shed 3 bases and J shed 5 bases, with 22 bases lying between them. The CDR3 bases are TGTGCCAGCAGTTTTTTTCTGGGGGCGATCGGGGGAACTGAAGCTTTCTTT. It codes for CASSFFLGAIGGTEAFF.

This chain joins TRBV5-4 and TRBJ2-5; D may be TRBD1 (5 bases). Trimming stripped 0 bases from V and 4 bases from J, with 7 bases between. The CDR3 is made up of 13 amino acids. Per germline, CDR1 SGHNT and CDR2 YYREEE (reference sequence). The CDR3 sequence is CASSLAQGETQYF. CDR3 DNA: TGTGCCAGCAGCTTGGCCCAGGGAGAGACCCAGTACTTC.

The CDR3 here is CAISSGVSTDTQYF. CDR3 nucleotide sequence: TGTGCCATCAGTTCAGGAGTTAGCACAGATACGCAGTATTTT. The rearrangement links TRBV10-3 to TRBJ2-3; D ambiguous. The CDR3 length is 14 residues. Trimming took 5 bases from V and 0 from J, leaving 9 bases between them. Germline lookup yields CDR1 ENHRY and CDR2 SYGVKD.

This chain connects TRBV6-1 to TRBJ2-3; 8 bases match TRBD2. After removal of 2 bases from V and 6 bases from J, the junction contained 13 bases not matched to a gene. The CDR3 sequence is 17 residues long. Germline values: CDR1 MNHNS, CDR2 SASEGT. The DNA of the CDR3 is TGTGCCAGCAGTGAACCCTACAGCGGGAGCCCGGGTGATACGCAGTATTTT. The encoded protein is CASSEPYSGSPGDTQYF.

J is TRBJ2-1 and V is TRBV15, with a possible D match to TRBD1 (5 bases). The germline V gene encodes CDR1 LNHNV and CDR2 YYDKDF (reference sequence). Trimming stripped 0 bases from V and 7 bases from J, with 13 bases between. The CDR3 consists of 15 residues. CDR3: CATSRDWGSGNEQFF. The CDR3 DNA is TGTGCCACCAGCAGAGATTGGGGCTCAGGGAATGAGCAGTTCTTC.